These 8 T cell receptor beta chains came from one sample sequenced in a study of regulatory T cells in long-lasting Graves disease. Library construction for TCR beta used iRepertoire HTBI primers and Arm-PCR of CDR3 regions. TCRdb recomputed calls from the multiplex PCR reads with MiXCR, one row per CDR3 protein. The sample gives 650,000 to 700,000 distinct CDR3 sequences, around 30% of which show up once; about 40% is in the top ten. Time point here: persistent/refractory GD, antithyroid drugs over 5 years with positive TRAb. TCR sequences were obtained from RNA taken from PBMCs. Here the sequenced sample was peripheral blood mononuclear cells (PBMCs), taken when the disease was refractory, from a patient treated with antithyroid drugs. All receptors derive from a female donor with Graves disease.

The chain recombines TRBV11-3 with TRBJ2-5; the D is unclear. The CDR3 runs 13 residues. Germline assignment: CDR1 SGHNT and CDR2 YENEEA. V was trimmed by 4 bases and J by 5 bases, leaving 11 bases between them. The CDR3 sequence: CASSSVYGETQYF. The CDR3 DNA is TGTGCCAGCAGCTCCGTATATGGGGAGACCCAGTACTTC.

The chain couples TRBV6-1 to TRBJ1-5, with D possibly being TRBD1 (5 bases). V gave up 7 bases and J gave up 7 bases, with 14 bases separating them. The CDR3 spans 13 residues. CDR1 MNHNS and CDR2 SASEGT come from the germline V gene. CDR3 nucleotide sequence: TGTGCCAGCATTTCGAACAGGCCGCAGCCCCAGCATTTT. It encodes CASISNRPQPQHF.

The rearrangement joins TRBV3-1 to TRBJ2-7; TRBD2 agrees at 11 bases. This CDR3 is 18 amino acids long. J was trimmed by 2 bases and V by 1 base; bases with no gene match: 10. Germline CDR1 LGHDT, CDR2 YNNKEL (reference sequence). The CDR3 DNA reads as TGTGCCAGCAGCCAAGTTCTGGGACTAGCGGCGCTTGCCTACGAGCAGTACTTC. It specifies CASSQVLGLAALAYEQYF.

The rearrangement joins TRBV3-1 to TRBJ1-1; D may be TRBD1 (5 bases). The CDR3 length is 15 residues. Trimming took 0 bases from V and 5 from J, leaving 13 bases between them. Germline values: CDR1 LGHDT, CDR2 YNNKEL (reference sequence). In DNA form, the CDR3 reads TGTGCCAGCAGCCAAGATTCTTTTAGGGGAACTGAAGCTTTCTTT. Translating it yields CASSQDSFRGTEAFF.

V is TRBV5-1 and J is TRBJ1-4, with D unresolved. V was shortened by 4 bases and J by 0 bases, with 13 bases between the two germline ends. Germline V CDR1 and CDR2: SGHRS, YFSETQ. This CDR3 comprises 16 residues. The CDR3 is CASSREMGSTNEKLFF. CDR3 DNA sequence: TGCGCCAGCAGCAGGGAGATGGGATCAACTAATGAAAAACTGTTTTTT.

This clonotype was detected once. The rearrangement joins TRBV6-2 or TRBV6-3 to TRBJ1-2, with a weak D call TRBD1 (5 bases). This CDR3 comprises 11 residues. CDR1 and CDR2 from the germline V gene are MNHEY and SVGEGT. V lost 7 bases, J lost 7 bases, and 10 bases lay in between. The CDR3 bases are TGTGCCAGCACCTTCGGGGCTGGCTACACCTTC. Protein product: CASTFGAGYTF.

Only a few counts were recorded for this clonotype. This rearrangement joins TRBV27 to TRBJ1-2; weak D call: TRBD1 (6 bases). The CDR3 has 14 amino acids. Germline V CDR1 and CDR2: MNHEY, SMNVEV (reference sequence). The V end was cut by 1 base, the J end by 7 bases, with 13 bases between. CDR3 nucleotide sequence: TGTGCCAGCAGTTTATACGGGGGCGGGGGTGGCTACACCTTC. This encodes CASSLYGGGGGYTF.

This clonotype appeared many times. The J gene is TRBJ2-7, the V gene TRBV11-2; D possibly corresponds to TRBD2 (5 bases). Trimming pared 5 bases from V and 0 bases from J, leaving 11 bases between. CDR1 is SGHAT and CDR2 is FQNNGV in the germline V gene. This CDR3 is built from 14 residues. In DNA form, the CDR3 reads TGTGCCAGCAGCCATGGAGGAAGCTCCTACGAGCAGTACTTC. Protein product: CASSHGGSSYEQYF.